The 25 T cell receptor beta chains presented below share a single source sample, sequenced in a study of T cell responses to AZD1222 COVID-19 vaccine. Clones were sequenced by immunoSEQ multiplex PCR, and TCRdb holds only the in-frame ones, with some missing. The table includes 120,000 to 150,000 clones, 90% to 95% detected once. Material: peripheral blood, obtained on day 0 of AZD1222 vaccination. Source of these receptors: an adult in good health.

The chain has TRBV7-6 and TRBJ1-5, with D maybe TRBD1 (5 bases). Deletions cut 5 bases from V and 4 bases from J, with 12 bases between. This CDR3 region has 14 residues. Germline CDR1 reads SGHVS; CDR2 reads FNYEAQ. CDR3 coding DNA: TGTGCCAGCAGCCCGGGGCAGATTAATCAGCCCCAGCATTTT. It specifies CASSPGQINQPQHF.

The chain uses TRBV10-3 and TRBJ1-4; unclear D gene. The CDR3 loop spans 11 amino acids. Per the germline V gene, CDR1 is ENHRY and CDR2 is SYGVKD. Between the trimmed V and J ends, which lost 11 bases and 8 bases, there was a span of 12 bases. The CDR3 region is CAVGPGEKLFF. The CDR3 DNA follows: TGTGCCGTTGGGCCAGGCGAAAAACTGTTTTTT.

The J gene is TRBJ1-1, the V gene TRBV5-1; 9 bases match TRBD1. CDR1 is SGHRS and CDR2 is YFSETQ in the germline V gene. The CDR3 is 17 amino acids. Trimming at V came to 1 base and at J to 3 bases, leaving 10 bases not matched to a gene. In nucleotides, the CDR3 is TGCGCCAGCAGCTTGTACGCGACAGGGGGACTGGACACTGAAGCTTTCTTT. As protein: CASSLYATGGLDTEAFF.

This clone came up once. The chain employs TRBV27 and TRBJ1-2; D may be TRBD1 (5 bases). V was cut by 6 bases and J by 5 bases, with 16 bases left in between. The germline CDR1 and CDR2 sequences are MNHEY and SMNVEV (reference sequence). The CDR3 consists of 14 residues. The DNA for the CDR3 is TGTGCCAGCAGAAATGCGGGGGGGTCATATGGCTACACCTTC. This codes for CASRNAGGSYGYTF.

The chain uses TRBV5-5 and TRBJ1-1, with D perhaps matching TRBD1 (5 bases). There are 16 residues in the CDR3. The V gene's germline CDR1 is SGHKS and CDR2 YYEKEE (reference sequence). V was trimmed by 2 bases and J by 1 base, leaving 15 bases between them. The CDR3 DNA reads as TGTGCCAGCAGCTTCTACGCGGGGGTTCGGAACACTGAAGCTTTCTTT. Protein sequence: CASSFYAGVRNTEAFF.

The chain recombines TRBV6-2 or TRBV6-3 with TRBJ2-1, with D possibly being TRBD1 or TRBD2 (5 bases each). The CDR3 has 12 residues. V was shortened by 5 bases and J by 5 bases, with 7 bases between the two germline ends. CDR1 and CDR2 from the germline V gene are MNHEY and SVGEGT. For the CDR3, the DNA is TGTGCCAGCAGTCGGGACGACAATGAGCAGTTCTTC. Its translation: CASSRDDNEQFF.

The V and J genes are TRBV10-3 and TRBJ2-6; D is ambiguous. Trimming took 4 bases from V and 4 from J, leaving 8 bases between them. This CDR3 comprises 14 residues. The germline CDR1 and CDR2 sequences are ENHRY and SYGVKD. The CDR3 loop reads CAISGLAGANVLTF. The CDR3 coding sequence is TGTGCCATCAGTGGCTTGGCCGGGGCCAACGTCCTGACTTTC.

This rearrangement joins TRBV3-1 (or the pseudogene TRBV3-2) to TRBJ2-7; TRBD2 aligns across 11 bases. Losses at the gene ends were 3 bases for V and 2 bases for J; bases not matched to a gene: 9. CDR1 and CDR2 from the germline V gene are LGHDT and YNNKEL (reference sequence). This CDR3 is built from 17 residues. In nucleotides, the CDR3 is TGTGCCAGCAGCCATCCCACCATAGCGGGAGGGCCCTACGAGCAGTACTTC. Amino acid sequence: CASSHPTIAGGPYEQYF.

V gene TRBV5-6 combines with J gene TRBJ1-2, with TRBD1 matching over 7 bases. CDR3 length equals 14 residues. J gave up 4 bases and V 0 bases, and 3 bases lay outside the gene matches. Germline V lookup: CDR1 SGHDT, CDR2 YYEEEE. The chain's CDR3 is CASSLGTGLYGYTF. The CDR3, as DNA: TGTGCCAGCAGCTTGGGGACAGGCCTCTATGGCTACACCTTC. Drawing the rest from reference TRBV5-6 and TRBJ1-2, the complete variable domain is DAGVTQSPTHLIKTRGQQVTLRCSPKSGHDTVSWYQQALGQGPQFIFQYYEEEERQRGNFPDRFSGHQFPNYSSELNVNALLLGDSALYLCASSLGTGLYGYTFGSGTRLTVV.

The chain has TRBV3-1 (or the pseudogene TRBV3-2) and TRBJ2-5; D is perhaps TRBD1 or TRBD2 (5 bases each). Germline values: CDR1 LGHDT, CDR2 YNNKEL (reference sequence). Deletions cut 0 bases from V and 4 bases from J, with 12 bases between. The CDR3 contains 15 residues. CDR3 bases: TGTGCCAGCAGCCAAGAGTGGGGGAAGGTAGAGACCCAGTACTTC. This encodes CASSQEWGKVETQYF.

CDR3 in amino acids: CASSQVRTVYGYTF. Written as DNA, the CDR3 is TGCGCCAGCAGCCAAGTAAGGACGGTTTATGGCTACACCTTC. The rearrangement uses TRBV4-3 and TRBJ1-2; no reliable D call. In germline, CDR1 is LGHNA, CDR2 YSLEER. The CDR3 contains 14 residues. V dropped 1 base and J dropped 5 bases, with 11 bases sitting between them.

The table lists this clone with a count of one. The chain is built from TRBV19 and TRBJ1-6; TRBD1 matches 10 bases. The CDR3 is made up of 16 amino acids. The V and J ends lost 1 base and 10 bases, in that order; junction bases with no gene match: 7. Germline CDR1 is LNHDA and CDR2 is SQIVND (reference sequence). The CDR3 here is CASSIASGTGVSPLHF. The CDR3 DNA reads as TGTGCCAGTAGTATAGCCTCCGGGACAGGGGTATCACCCCTCCACTTT. Combining the CDR3 with reference TRBV19 and TRBJ1-6 gives the whole variable domain DGGITQSPKYLFRKEGQNVTLSCEQNLNHDAMYWYRQDPGQGLRLIYYSQIVNDFQKGDIAEGYSVSREKKESFPLTVTSAQKNPTAFYLCASSIASGTGVSPLHFGNGTRLTVT.

The chain couples TRBV24-1 to TRBJ2-7, with 12 positions matching TRBD1. Germline V gene lookup returns CDR1 KGHDR and CDR2 SFDVKD. The ends lost 3 bases at V and 4 bases at J; junction bases unmatched: 3. This CDR3 spans 15 amino acids. This CDR3 is CATSDTGQGAYEQYF. CDR3 nucleotide sequence: TGTGCCACCAGTGATACGGGACAGGGGGCATACGAGCAGTACTTC.

The chain employs TRBV10-3 and TRBJ2-3, with TRBD1 as a possible D gene (5 bases). Per the germline V gene, CDR1 is ENHRY and CDR2 is SYGVKD. V lost 7 bases to trimming and J lost 2 bases, with 13 bases between them. This CDR3 is 14 amino acids long. The CDR3 protein is CAIKGNTTTDTQYF. The DNA of the CDR3 is TGTGCCATCAAGGGGAATACCACCACAGATACGCAGTATTTT.

The CDR3 spells CAWSVSGGGYTF. CDR3 nucleotides: TGTGCCTGGAGTGTCTCGGGTGGCGGCTACACCTTC. This chain connects TRBV30 to TRBJ1-2; the D is unclear. Germline loops: CDR1 GTSNPN, CDR2 SVGIG (reference sequence). The CDR3 totals 12 residues. With 0 bases removed from V and 8 bases from J, the gap between germline ends came to 10 bases.

CDR3 nucleotides: TGTGCCAGCAGCAAACCGGGTCCTGGAGGGGACTATGGCTACACCTTC. It codes for CASSKPGPGGDYGYTF. The rearrangement links TRBV21-1 to TRBJ1-2. TRBV21-1 is listed as a pseudogene. The CDR3 consists of 16 residues.

The chain employs TRBV12-5 and TRBJ1-4; D is perhaps TRBD1 (5 bases). Germline values: CDR1 LGHNT, CDR2 FRNRAP. V lost 3 bases and J 12 bases, leaving 20 bases between the germline ends. CDR3 size: 15 residues. The DNA of the CDR3 is TGTGCTAGTGGTTTTGGGGAGCGAATCGGGGGTCAACTGTTTTTT. It specifies CASGFGERIGGQLFF.

The chain uses TRBV7-2 and TRBJ1-2; maybe TRBD1 (6 bases). Germline CDR1 SGHTA, CDR2 FQGNSA. CDR3 length equals 16 residues. The V end lost 0 bases, the J end lost 4 bases, and 15 bases lay between the germline ends. The CDR3 reads CASSLARGGAGYGYTF. Written as DNA, the CDR3 is TGTGCCAGCAGCTTAGCGCGGGGGGGCGCAGGCTATGGCTACACCTTC.

This chain joins TRBV11-3 and TRBJ2-5, with D unresolved. Germline values: CDR1 SGHNT, CDR2 YENEEA. The CDR3 has 11 residues. V was clipped by 0 bases and J by 4 bases, with 0 bases between them. The CDR3 DNA reads TGTGCCAGCAGCTTAGAAGAGACCCAGTACTTC. It specifies CASSLEETQYF.

The rearrangement uses TRBV10-3 and TRBJ1-1; 7 nucleotides match TRBD1. J lost 2 bases, V lost 6 bases, and 6 bases had no gene match. CDR1 ENHRY and CDR2 SYGVKD come from the germline V gene. This CDR3 has 14 residues. The CDR3 DNA is TGTGCCATCAGGCAGGGGGAATTCAACACTGAAGCTTTCTTT. It is translated as CAIRQGEFNTEAFF.

This chain connects TRBV11-2 to TRBJ1-4; the D gene is possibly TRBD1 (6 bases). The length of the CDR3 is 15 residues. Germline lookup yields CDR1 SGHAT and CDR2 FQNNGV. V dropped 0 bases and J dropped 2 bases, with 7 bases sitting between them. In DNA form, the CDR3 reads TGTGCCAGCAGCTTAGACGGGGGCACTAATGAAAAACTGTTTTTT. Translating it yields CASSLDGGTNEKLFF.

This chain joins TRBV15 and TRBJ2-7; the D is unclear. Germline loops: CDR1 LNHNV, CDR2 YYDKDF (reference sequence). V was clipped by 1 base and J by 5 bases, with 9 bases between them. This CDR3 comprises 13 residues. The CDR3 loop is CATSRGLTNEQYF. The CDR3 DNA follows: TGTGCCACCAGCAGAGGTCTTACCAACGAGCAGTACTTC.

The chain recombines TRBV27 with TRBJ2-7; 7 nucleotides match TRBD1. Germline trimming cut 4 bases from V and 0 bases from J; bases unmatched to any gene: 12. Per the germline V gene, CDR1 is MNHEY and CDR2 is SMNVEV (reference sequence). The length of the CDR3 is 17 residues. CDR3 region: CASSSETGSRGSYEQYF. The CDR3 coding sequence is TGTGCCAGCAGTTCAGAGACAGGGTCCCGGGGCTCCTACGAGCAGTACTTC.

The chain has TRBV6-5 and TRBJ2-7; 14 bases agree with TRBD2. CDR1 and CDR2 (germline): MNHEY, SVGAGI. V lost 6 bases, J lost 6 bases, and 4 bases stayed unmatched. The CDR3 has 14 amino acids. DNA for the CDR3: TGTGCCAGCAGCCGAGGACTAGCGGGGGGCGAGCAGTACTTC. This gives the protein CASSRGLAGGEQYF.

This chain uses TRBV29-1 with TRBJ2-5, with D unresolved. This CDR3 region has 14 residues. The germline CDR1 and CDR2 sequences are SQVTM and ANQGSEA. V gave up 1 base and J gave up 0 bases, with 9 bases separating them. The CDR3 nucleotides are TGCAGCGTTGAAGGTGGGCAGAACCAAGAGACCCAGTACTTC. Translation: CSVEGGQNQETQYF. Full variable domain (rest looked up from reference TRBV29-1 and TRBJ2-5): SAVISQKPSRDICQRGTSLTIQCQVDSQVTMMFWYRQQPGQSLTLIATANQGSEATYESGFVIDKFPISRPNLTFSTLTVSNMSPEDSSIYLCSVEGGQNQETQYFGPGTRLLVL.